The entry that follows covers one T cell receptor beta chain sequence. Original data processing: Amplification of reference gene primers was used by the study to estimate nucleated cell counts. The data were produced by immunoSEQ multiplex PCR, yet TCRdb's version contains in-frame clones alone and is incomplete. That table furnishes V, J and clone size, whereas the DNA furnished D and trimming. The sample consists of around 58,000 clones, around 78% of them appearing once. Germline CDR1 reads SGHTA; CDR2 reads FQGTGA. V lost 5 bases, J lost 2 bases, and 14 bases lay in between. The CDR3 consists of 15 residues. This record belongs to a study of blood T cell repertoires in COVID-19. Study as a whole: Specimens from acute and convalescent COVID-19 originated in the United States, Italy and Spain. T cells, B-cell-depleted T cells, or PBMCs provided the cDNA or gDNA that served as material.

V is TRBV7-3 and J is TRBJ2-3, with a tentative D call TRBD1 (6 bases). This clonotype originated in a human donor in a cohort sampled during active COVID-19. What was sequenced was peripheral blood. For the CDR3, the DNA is TGTGCCAGCAGCCGACAAACAGGGCACACAGATACGCAGTATTTT. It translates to CASSRQTGHTDTQYF.